This TCR beta chain is from a study of shared clonotypes between healthy human individuals (dated by TCRdb to 2018 to 2021). Study-wide context: The cohort comprised a couple of women and a few men aged 18 to 49 years. Per donor, leukapheresis produced somewhere between about 0.8 and 9 billion PBMCs. Libraries were prepared and TCR repertoires were sequenced by different laboratories using diverse techniques, in order to increase sequencing depth and limit assay-specific biases. To estimate repertoire size and how much clonotypes are shared between individuals, the study performed deep sequencing of blood TCR repertoires from a handful of healthy adults. For each donor, three plates each were used for CD4 naive and CD4 memory, two plates were used for CD8 naive, and one plate was used for CD8 memory.

Using the deep immunoSEQ assay, multiplex PCR amplified TCR CDR3 regions from genomic DNA. Genomic DNA extracted from each cell subset was distributed evenly over all wells of several immunoSEQ 96-well plates, and each plate served as one replicate. Each replicate PCR for sorted subsets received around 210 ng genomic DNA, equal to some 32,000 T cell genomes. Purified libraries were measured with a Qubit 3.0 fluorometer, size-checked on a Bioanalyzer 2100, and measured again with the KAPA Library Quantification kit. A separate single-read 150-cycle Illumina NextSeq 550 flow cell was used to sequence each immunoSEQ 96-well plate. The study's own analysis went as follows. Because the immunoSEQ output held only junctional sequences and lacked quality scores, the filtering could not match the filtering applied to full-length reads. Sequences were annotated with PyIR, a Python wrapper for IgBLAST v1.9, using IMGT germline references to assign V/J genes and CDR3. Any read was removed if the V/J assignment was weak (E-value above 1e-6), the CDR3 was missing, or the read contained stop codons, out-of-frame junctions, or ambiguous translated residues. A V3J clonotype was defined by an identical inferred V gene, J gene, and CDR3 amino acid sequence. To compute the percentage overlap between repertoires, the number of shared unique clonotypes was divided by the size of the smaller repertoire. Three approaches were used to assess repertoire richness: RTK rarefaction, the Chao1 estimator, and Recon v2.1 estimates of unobserved clonotypes. Generation probabilities were computed with OLGA for all TCRbeta clonotypes obtained by the gDNA method from a handful of donors. In its TCRdb copy, this immuneACCESS table keeps in-frame sequences only and misses some clones. Where compared with another copy, unresolved V genes explain less than half of these, and the others have no known cause. D and trimming were read from the DNA, whereas the V and J calls and clone size are those reported in that table. Recorded for this sample are millions of clones; about 95% of them occurred a single time. In total, the top ten clones hold approximately 1.2% of the sample.

Points the paper makes about the study in general: When several donors were compared, the shared fraction of clonotypes was 5% to 6.5% for naive CD4, approximately 3.5% for naive CD8, more than 2% for memory CD4, and less than 0.5% for memory CD8. Sampling was limited to blood, and TCR repertoires in tissue likely differ from TCR repertoires in blood. Estimated clonotype richness was generally larger for naive than for memory subsets. Higher generation probabilities were observed for clonotypes shared by all four sorted-subset donors than for non-shared clonotypes. Rarefaction of sorted-subset datasets indicated incomplete sequencing despite the large sequencing depth. Based on pairwise subsampling, the degree of clonotype sharing among donors was expected to be affected by sequencing depth. Because the study included a small number of donors, the genetic and exposure-history diversity represented was limited.

CD8 naive samples were CD45RO-negative cells positively selected for CCR7, giving a CD45RA+CCR7+ population that excluded TemRA cells. Healthy HIV-negative adults with no recently reported acute infections or vaccinations were included as donors. Only Caucasian adults living in Nashville, Tennessee, USA were represented among the donors. After blood collection by leukapheresis, PBMCs were isolated using Ficoll-Histopaque density gradient centrifugation and then cryopreserved in the vapor phase of liquid nitrogen. Analytical flow cytometry was used to check the purity and quantity of every magnetically sorted T cell population. Genomic DNA was isolated from every sorted fraction and measured by UV absorbance on a Nanodrop 2000c. The cysteine opens and the phenylalanine closes a CDR3 of 16 amino acids. The kept DNA is CDR3 alone, 48 bases in frame from the first base. Cut back by 4 bases and 4 bases, the V and J ends lie 17 bases apart. CDR1 SEHNR and CDR2 FQNEAQ were looked up in the germline V gene (reference sequence).

A remark on this clone: What this receptor recognizes is not known. Per-base quality was not reported, and no clone a single base away is much larger than it.

The chain is assembled from TRBV7-9 and TRBJ1-3, with the D gene not clear enough to name. The clonotype comes from a man in his late teens or twenties in good health. Sequenced material: naive CD8+ T cells sorted from blood. The cell subset or site label here, explained by the study, means: CD45RA+CCR7+. Here is the DNA: TGTGCCAGCAGCTCGTGGACGCAGGTGCCCGGAAACACCATATATTTT. Its amino acids are CASSSWTQVPGNTIYF.